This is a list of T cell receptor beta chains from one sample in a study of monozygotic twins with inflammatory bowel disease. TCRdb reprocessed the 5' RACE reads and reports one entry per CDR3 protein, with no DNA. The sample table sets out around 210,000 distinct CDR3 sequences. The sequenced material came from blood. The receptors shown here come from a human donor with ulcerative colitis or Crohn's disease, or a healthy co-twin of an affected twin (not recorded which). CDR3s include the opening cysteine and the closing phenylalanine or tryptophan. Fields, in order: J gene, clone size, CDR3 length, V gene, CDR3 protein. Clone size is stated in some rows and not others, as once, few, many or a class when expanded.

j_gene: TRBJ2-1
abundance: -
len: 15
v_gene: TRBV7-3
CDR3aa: CASSLSLAAENEQFF

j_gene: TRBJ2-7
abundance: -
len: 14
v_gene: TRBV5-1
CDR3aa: CASSPGGPSYEQYF

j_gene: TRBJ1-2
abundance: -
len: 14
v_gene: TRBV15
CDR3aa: CATSERGARYGYTF

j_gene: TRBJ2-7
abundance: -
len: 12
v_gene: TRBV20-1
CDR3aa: CSANRAAPEQYF

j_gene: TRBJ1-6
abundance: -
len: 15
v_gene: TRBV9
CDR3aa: CASSDPDRGNSPLHF

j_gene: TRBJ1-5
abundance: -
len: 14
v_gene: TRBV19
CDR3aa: CASSTDQGPQSQHF

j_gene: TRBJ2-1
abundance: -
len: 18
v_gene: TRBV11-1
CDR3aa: CASSSSVIEQSSYNEQFF

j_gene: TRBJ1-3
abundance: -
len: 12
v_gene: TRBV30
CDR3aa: CAWKGSGNTIYF

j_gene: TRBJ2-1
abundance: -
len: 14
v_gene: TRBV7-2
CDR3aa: CASSLLYSYNEQFF

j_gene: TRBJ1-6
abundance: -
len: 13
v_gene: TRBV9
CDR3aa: CASSQMGNSPLHF

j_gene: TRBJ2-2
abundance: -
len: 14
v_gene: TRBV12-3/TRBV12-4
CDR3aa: CASSLSGSTGELFF

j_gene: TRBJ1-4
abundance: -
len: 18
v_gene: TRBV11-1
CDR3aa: CASSSAWGATTSNEKLFF

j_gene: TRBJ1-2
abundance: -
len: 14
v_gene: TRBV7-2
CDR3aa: CASSPRQGPSGYTF

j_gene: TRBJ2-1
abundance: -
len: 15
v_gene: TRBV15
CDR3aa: CATSRVAGAYNEQFF

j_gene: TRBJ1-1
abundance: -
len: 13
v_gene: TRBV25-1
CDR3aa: CASTSTTVTEAFF

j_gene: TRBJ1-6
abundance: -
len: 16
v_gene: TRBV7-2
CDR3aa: CASSLSFGQTNSPLHF

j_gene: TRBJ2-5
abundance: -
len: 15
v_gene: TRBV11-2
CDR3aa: CASSLLFGVQETQYF

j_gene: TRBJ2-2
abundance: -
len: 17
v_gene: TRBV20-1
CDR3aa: CSAREILAGEWTGELFF

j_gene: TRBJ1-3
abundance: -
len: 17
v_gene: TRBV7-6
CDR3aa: CASSPRPGFFQGNTIYF

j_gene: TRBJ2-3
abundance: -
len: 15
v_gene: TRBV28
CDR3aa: CASIPSGAKGDTQYF

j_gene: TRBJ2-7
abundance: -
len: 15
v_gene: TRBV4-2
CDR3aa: CASSRAGGGGYEQYF

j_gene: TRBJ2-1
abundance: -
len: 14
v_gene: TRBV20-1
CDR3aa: CSAADRGSYNEQFF

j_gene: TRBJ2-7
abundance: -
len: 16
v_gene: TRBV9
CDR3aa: CASSVGGLAGDSEQYF

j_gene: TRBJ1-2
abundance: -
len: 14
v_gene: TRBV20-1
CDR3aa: CSARAAGSNYGYTF

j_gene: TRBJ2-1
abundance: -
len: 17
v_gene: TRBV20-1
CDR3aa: CSARGLAGTSSYNEQFF

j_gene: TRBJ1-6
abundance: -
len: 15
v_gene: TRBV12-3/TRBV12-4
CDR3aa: CASSFNAGLDSPLHF

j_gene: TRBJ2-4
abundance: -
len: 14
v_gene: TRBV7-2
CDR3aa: CASSLAGTGNIQYF

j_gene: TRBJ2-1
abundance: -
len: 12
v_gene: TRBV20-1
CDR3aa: CSANRNYNEQFF

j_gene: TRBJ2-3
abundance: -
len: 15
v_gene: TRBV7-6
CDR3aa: CASSSPGTGTDTQYF

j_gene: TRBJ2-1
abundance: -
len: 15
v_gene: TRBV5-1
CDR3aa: CASSLDSSTYNEQFF

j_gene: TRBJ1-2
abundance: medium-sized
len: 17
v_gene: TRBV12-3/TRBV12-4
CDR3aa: CASSPTRTGQGGYGYTF

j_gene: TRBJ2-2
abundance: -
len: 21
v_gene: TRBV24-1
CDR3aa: CATSDSTGRGLPPANTGELFF

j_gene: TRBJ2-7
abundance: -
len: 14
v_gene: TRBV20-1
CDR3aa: CSASPPRGVYEQYF

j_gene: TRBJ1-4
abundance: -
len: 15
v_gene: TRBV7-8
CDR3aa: CASSPGLGCNEKLFF

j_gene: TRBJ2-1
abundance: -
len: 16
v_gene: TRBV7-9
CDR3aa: CASSLGTSGSTDEQFF

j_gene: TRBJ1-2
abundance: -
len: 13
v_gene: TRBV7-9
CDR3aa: CASSQQWNYGYTF

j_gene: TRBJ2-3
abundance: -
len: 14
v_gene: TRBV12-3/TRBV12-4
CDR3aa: CASSLGSGTDTQYF

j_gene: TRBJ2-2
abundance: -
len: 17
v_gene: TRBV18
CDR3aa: CASPPPGRQGGTGELFF

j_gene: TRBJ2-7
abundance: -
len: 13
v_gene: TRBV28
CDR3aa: CASSLQGYYEQYF

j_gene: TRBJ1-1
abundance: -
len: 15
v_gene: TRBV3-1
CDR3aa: CASSVTGSMNTEAFF

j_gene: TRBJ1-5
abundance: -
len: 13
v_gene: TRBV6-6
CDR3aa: CASSYEGYQPQHF

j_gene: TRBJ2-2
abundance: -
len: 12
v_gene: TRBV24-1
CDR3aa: CATSPGPGELFF